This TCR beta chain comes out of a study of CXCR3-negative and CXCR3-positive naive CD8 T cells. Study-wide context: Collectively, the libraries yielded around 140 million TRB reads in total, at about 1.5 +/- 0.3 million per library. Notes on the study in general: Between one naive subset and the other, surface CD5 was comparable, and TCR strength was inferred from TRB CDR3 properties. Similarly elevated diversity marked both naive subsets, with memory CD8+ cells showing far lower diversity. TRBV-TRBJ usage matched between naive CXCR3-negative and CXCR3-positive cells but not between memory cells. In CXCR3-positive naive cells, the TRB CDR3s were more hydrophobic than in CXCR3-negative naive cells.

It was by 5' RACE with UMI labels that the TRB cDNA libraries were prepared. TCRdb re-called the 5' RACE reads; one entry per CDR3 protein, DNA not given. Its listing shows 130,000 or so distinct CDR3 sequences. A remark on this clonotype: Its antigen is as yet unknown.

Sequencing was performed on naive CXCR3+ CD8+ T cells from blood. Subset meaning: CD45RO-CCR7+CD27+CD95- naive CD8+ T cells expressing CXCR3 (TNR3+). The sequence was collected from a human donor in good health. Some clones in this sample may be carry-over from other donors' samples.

The CDR3 loop is CATSISRDSYNEQFF. V gene TRBV15 combines with J gene TRBJ2-1. This CDR3 is 15 amino acids long. CDR1 and CDR2 from the germline V gene are LNHNV and YYDKDF (reference sequence).